The text below deals with one T cell receptor beta chain. What this receptor recognizes is not known. Base qualities were left out, and no much larger clone turns up one base away. The data were taken from a study of T cell responses to AZD1222 COVID-19 vaccine (dated by TCRdb to the early 2020s). In the study overall: AZD1222 recipients whose second dose came at about 4 weeks and those whose second dose came at about 12 weeks were combined into one group, since spike-specific TCR depth and breadth did not differ between the two schedules. TCR sequencing covered some 250 trial participants: 207 given two doses of AZD1222 and about 26 given two doses of MenACWY control vaccine. Enrollment into the trials was organized by age into subgroups of 18-55, 56-69 and 70-plus years, and those subgroups contained around 150, 28 and 57 TCR-sequenced participants, respectively. What the authors observed across the whole study: The 56-69-year group was small, and its depth increase did not reach significance, likely because of low power. Vaccine-associated CD4 TCRs spanned the whole spike protein, with dominant responses in regions 160-218 and 743-854. Participants were mostly white British, with more females than males. The authors suggested clonal diversity may have been underestimated. Because no samples from the day 14 peak response were available, repertoires could be characterized only after the peak T cell response. After two AZD1222 doses, both the breadth and the depth of spike-specific TCRs were significantly higher than at day 0 and than in MenACWY recipients. Reportedly, almost half of the unique spike-specific TCRs recognized epitopes lying outside the regions that are mutated in the B.1.351 and B.1.1.7 variants. Conclusions about previously exposed vaccinees were limited because only six or seven AZD1222 recipients were SARS-CoV-2 seropositive at baseline.

According to the study, the label for this sample's time point signals: baseline before first vaccination. Vaccinee samples were obtained from the UK trials COV001 and COV002, which included a single-blind randomized controlled phase 2/3 trial of AZD1222 (ChAdOx1 nCoV-19) in healthy adults. For TCRbeta chain sequencing, PBMC samples were collected from trial participants at day 0 and at day 28 after the second dose. The CDR3 regions of human TCRbeta chains were subjected to immunosequencing. The authors processed their data as follows. TCRs in the repertoires were matched against a reference library of SARS-CoV-2-specific TCRs that had been generated with the MIRA antigen-specificity platform. Breadth meant the fraction of unique TCRs that were SARS-CoV-2-associated, whereas depth meant the fraction of total T cells that were SARS-CoV-2-associated. Using the MIRA data, each spike-specific TCR was assigned both to the spike region to which the TCR was reactive and to a CD4 or CD8 class. Log10-transformed breadth and depth values were compared by one-way ANOVA with Sidak's multiple comparisons tests. Not all clones reach the TCRdb copy of this immuneACCESS table, which keeps in-frame sequences only. Checked studies attribute under half of the gap to unresolved V genes and leave the rest unexplained. V and J calls and clone size follow that table, whereas D and trimming were derived from the DNA. This sample has 150,000 to 200,000 clones in its table, and about 95% of those were observed once. The top ten constitute 0.64% of the sample.

In the germline V gene (reference sequence), CDR1 corresponds to LNHDA and CDR2 to SQIVND. The cysteine opens and the phenylalanine closes a CDR3 of 16 amino acids. Only the CDR3 DNA is retained, 48 bases long and in frame from the first base. Relative to germline, V is 9 bases shorter and J is 0 bases shorter, with 20 bases between their ends. The receptor was isolated from an adult in good health. The specimen comprised peripheral blood, sampled on day 0 of AZD1222 vaccination. The V and J segments used are TRBV19 and TRBJ1-1; perhaps TRBD1 is the D gene, with 5 bases matching. At the DNA level, the sequence is TGTGCCAGAGGGACTGGGGTAGGCCTGATGAACACTGAAGCTTTCTTT. The resulting protein is CARGTGVGLMNTEAFF.